This T cell receptor beta chain was identified during a study of blood T cells in healthy people across ages. A second 7 to 11 cycle PCR used barcoded and J-beta primers. TCRdb fed the 5' RACE reads into MiXCR, producing one record per CDR3 protein. The data contain some 1.8 million distinct CDR3 sequences, 30% to 40% of them singletons. Specimen: blood. This receptor was taken from a human donor in good health.

The CDR3 reads CASSYDRDSSGYGYTF. CDR3 DNA: TGTGCCAGCAGCTACGACAGGGATTCTTCTGGTTATGGCTACACCTTC. The V gene is TRBV7-2, the J gene TRBJ1-2; TRBD1 aligns across 7 bases. The CDR3 spans 16 residues. The ends lost 4 bases at V and 5 bases at J; junction bases unmatched: 13. CDR1 SGHTA and CDR2 FQGNSA come from the germline V gene.